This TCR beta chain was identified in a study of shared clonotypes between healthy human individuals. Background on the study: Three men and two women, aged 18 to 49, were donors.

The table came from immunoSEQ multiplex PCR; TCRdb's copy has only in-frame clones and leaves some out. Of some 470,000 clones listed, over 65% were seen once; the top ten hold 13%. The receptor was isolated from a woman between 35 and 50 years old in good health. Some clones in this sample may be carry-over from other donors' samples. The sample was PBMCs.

The CDR3 protein is CASSDSFRVNTGELFF. The CDR3 nucleotides are TGTGCCAGCAGTGACTCTTTCAGGGTGAACACCGGGGAGCTGTTTTTT. The chain is built from TRBV6-4 and TRBJ2-2; tentative D call: TRBD1 (5 bases). Germline V gene lookup returns CDR1 MRHNA and CDR2 SNTAGT. V was clipped by 0 bases and J by 1 base, with 9 bases between them. The CDR3 runs to 16 residues.